What follows describes a single TCR beta chain. Antigen unknown. The data were taken from a study of cytomegalovirus exposure and HLA in healthy donors. Study as a whole: For the approximately 390 genotyped donors, over 80% fell within the Caucasian-associated ancestry cluster.

The PCR contained 60 Vbeta and 13 Jbeta primers. Libraries were prepared by immunoSEQ multiplex PCR; TCRdb keeps only in-frame clonotypes and omits some of them. The table has some 120,000 clones, 80% seen once. Germline-derived CDR1 and CDR2 are KGHSH and LQKENI. This CDR3 contains 15 residues. V lost 2 bases, J lost 3 bases, and 12 bases lay in between. Study-wide points: Associated with HLA alleles at 0.05 false discovery rate in a later analysis were around 17,000 TCR beta sequences. For most TCR beta V segments, an earlier analysis put the productive rate at about 90% or about 30% of the time. Equally common other TCR beta chains were less clonally expanded than HLA-associated ones, a later analysis found.

The rearrangement links TRBV18 to TRBJ2-3; D ambiguous. The sample was PBMCs. The sequence derives from a man aged 40-49 years in good health and CMV-seronegative. CDR3 bases: TGTGCCAGCTCACCAACTATGATCAGAACAGATACGCAGTATTTT. Translation gives CASSPTMIRTDTQYF.